This T cell receptor beta chain originates from a study of lymphopenia after photon versus proton radiotherapy. As to this clone: Antigen: not known.

Findings and caveats of the study: Under photons, naive T cells and diversity fell while effector/memory populations rose.

This CDR3 is built from 17 residues. The germline gives CDR1 SGHVS, CDR2 FNYEAQ. The germline V and J ends were trimmed by 2 bases and 2 bases, with 18 bases remaining between them. TCRdb's copy holds only in-frame clones and misses some; the assay was immunoSEQ multiplex PCR. The table includes about 39,000 clones, around 90% detected once. Sequencing used peripheral blood, obtained from a patient treated with photon-based radiotherapy. The receptor's source is a man aged 60-69 years with cholangiocarcinoma. The chain links TRBV7-6 to TRBJ2-5; D might be TRBD1 (5 bases). The CDR3 is CASSLLRAQLIQETQYF. The CDR3 coding sequence is TGTGCCAGCAGCTTACTCAGGGCCCAACTAATTCAAGAGACCCAGTACTTC.